The 8 T cell receptor beta chains presented below share a single source sample, sequenced in a study of blood T cell repertoires in COVID-19. The protocol was immunoSEQ multiplex PCR, while the TCRdb copy is restricted to in-frame clones and leaves out a portion. The repertoire holds under 200,000 clones, with around nine tenths as singletons. Sequenced: peripheral blood. Receptor source: a man between 65 and 80 years old with acute or convalescent COVID-19.

V usage is TRBV4-1 and J usage is TRBJ2-2; 9 positions agree with TRBD1. J lost 5 bases, V lost 4 bases, and 5 bases had no gene match. Germline lookup yields CDR1 MGHRA and CDR2 YSYEKL. This CDR3 contains 15 residues. DNA of the CDR3: TGCGCCAGCAGCCGCGGACAGGGGTGGACCGGGGAGCTGTTTTTT. Protein sequence: CASSRGQGWTGELFF.

The J gene is TRBJ2-7, the V gene TRBV7-9; D is unclear. The CDR3 is 14 residues long. The V gene's germline CDR1 is SEHNR and CDR2 FQNEAQ (reference sequence). Trimming cost V 0 bases and J 4 bases, with 10 bases left between them. In DNA form, the CDR3 reads TGTGCCAGCAGCTTAGCGGGCAGGTTTTACGAGCAGTACTTC. Its protein product is CASSLAGRFYEQYF.

The chain uses TRBV4-3 and TRBJ2-6, with unresolved D. The length of the CDR3 is 16 residues. The germline CDR1 and CDR2 sequences are LGHNA and YSLEER. Deletions cut 3 bases from V and 2 bases from J, with 11 bases between. CDR3 region: CASSHVQLPGANVLTF. Written as DNA, the CDR3 is TGCGCCAGCAGCCACGTCCAACTTCCTGGGGCCAACGTCCTGACTTTC.

This chain links TRBV7-3 with TRBJ2-7; D may be TRBD2 (5 bases). Germline CDR1 and CDR2: SGHTA and FQGTGA. Trimming stripped 5 bases from V and 9 bases from J, with 17 bases between. This CDR3 region has 13 residues. The DNA of the CDR3 is TGTGCCAGCAGCCCGACCGTCAACAGCGGGCAGTACTTC. Its translation is CASSPTVNSGQYF. Using reference TRBV7-3 and TRBJ2-7 for the parts outside the CDR3, the full variable domain is GAGVSQTPSNKVTEKGKYVELRCDPISGHTALYWYRQSLGQGPEFLIYFQGTGAADDSGLPNDRFFAVRPEGSVSTLKIQRTERGDSAVYLCASSPTVNSGQYFGPGTRLTVT.

The chain employs TRBV19 and TRBJ2-1, with 8 bases that match TRBD1. The CDR3 runs to 14 residues. V trimming: 6 bases; J trimming: 8 bases; junction bases outside the gene matches: 9. Germline-derived CDR1 and CDR2 are LNHDA and SQIVND (reference sequence). The CDR3 DNA is TGTGCCAGTAGCGCCAGGGGGCTGCTATATGAGCAGTTCTTC. As protein: CASSARGLLYEQFF.

The chain combines TRBV5-1 with TRBJ2-5; weak D call: TRBD1 (5 bases). The CDR3 is 13 amino acids. Germline V gives CDR1 SGHRS, CDR2 YFSETQ. V shed 1 base and J shed 1 base, with 5 bases lying between them. The DNA of the CDR3 is TGCGCCAGCAGCTTGCAGGGCCAAGAGACCCAGTACTTC. It is translated as CASSLQGQETQYF.

This clone was found once. The rearrangement joins TRBV5-5 to TRBJ2-7; no clear D. The CDR3 length is 12 residues. Germline-derived CDR1 and CDR2 are SGHKS and YYEKEE (reference sequence). Trimming shortened V by 0 bases and J by 3 bases, and 4 bases separated the two germline ends. CDR3 in amino acids: CASSLAIYEQYF. The CDR3 region has the DNA TGTGCCAGCAGCTTGGCCATCTACGAGCAGTACTTC.

The chain joins TRBV10-1 to TRBJ2-3; the match to TRBD2 covers 11 bases. CDR3 length equals 16 residues. Per germline, CDR1 WNHNN and CDR2 SYGVQD (reference sequence). Losses at the gene ends were 6 bases for V and 4 bases for J; bases not matched to a gene: 9. In nucleotides, the CDR3 is TGCGCCAGCAGGGGTCCACTAGCGGGGGTAGCAGATACGCAGTATTTT. The encoded protein is CASRGPLAGVADTQYF.